This TCR beta chain was retrieved from a study of cytomegalovirus exposure and HLA in healthy donors. After removal of 4 bases from V and 0 bases from J, the junction contained 12 bases not matched to a gene. Per germline, CDR1 SGHAT and CDR2 FQNNGV. There are 18 residues in the CDR3. Study-wide results and caveats: Solely CMV serostatus was available to characterize immune exposure. A later analysis linked about 17,000 TCR beta sequences to HLA alleles at 0.05 false discovery rate.

To note about this clone: Its specificity is unknown.

The PCR used 60 Vbeta and 13 Jbeta primers. Profiling relied on immunoSEQ multiplex PCR, and the TCRdb table lists in-frame clones only, not all of them. The repertoire consists of approximately 160,000 clones, with approximately 86% occurring once and the leading ten covering approximately 1.5%. The TCR comes from a male donor in good health and CMV-seronegative. The sequencing input was PBMCs. V is TRBV11-2 and J is TRBJ2-4, with 7 bases aligning to TRBD1. CDR3 sequence (DNA): TGTGCCAGCAGCTCTCCGGGACAGAATAAACTAGCCAAAAACATTCAGTACTTC. This codes for CASSSPGQNKLAKNIQYF.